This section outlines one TCR beta chain sequence together with its context. The germline V and J ends were trimmed by 1 base and 0 bases, with 9 bases remaining between them. Germline-derived CDR1 and CDR2 are SGHRS and YFSETQ. The CDR3 runs 15 residues. The table came from immunoSEQ multiplex PCR; TCRdb's copy has only in-frame clones and leaves some out. The table includes 330,000 or so clones, 70% to 90% detected once. This entry belongs to a study of cytomegalovirus exposure and HLA in healthy donors. Sequenced: PBMCs. This clonotype originated in a young woman in good health and CMV-seronegative. This sequence joins TRBV5-1 and TRBJ2-3, with D perhaps TRBD2 (6 bases). The CDR3 spells CASSLWRDSTDTQYF. The CDR3 region has the DNA TGCGCCAGCAGCTTGTGGCGGGATAGCACAGATACGCAGTATTTT.